This is a list of T cell receptor beta chains from one sample in a study of cytomegalovirus exposure and HLA in healthy donors. TCRdb's copy holds only in-frame clones and misses some; the assay was immunoSEQ multiplex PCR. Its listing shows 150,000 to 200,000 clones. Sequencing was performed on PBMCs. These receptors were obtained from a young woman in good health and CMV-seropositive. Both conserved end residues are part of each CDR3. A D gene is named only where the DNA matches it firmly.

j_call cdr3_length v_call d_call cdr3_nt cdr3_aa
TRBJ1-2 16 TRBV2 NA TGTGCCAGCAGCGCATCAGCGGCAGATCCCAACTATGGCTACACCTTC CASSASAADPNYGYTF
TRBJ1-2 12 TRBV5-5 NA TGTGCCAGCAGCTTGGTCGGAGGGGGCTACACCTTC CASSLVGGGYTF
TRBJ1-2 15 TRBV30 TRBD1 TGTGCCTGGACCATGGACAGGGGGATAGGCTATGGCTACACCTTC CAWTMDRGIGYGYTF
TRBJ2-1 11 TRBV30 NA TGTGCCTGGAACGAGGGGGATGAGCAGTTCTTC CAWNEGDEQFF
TRBJ2-1 16 TRBV7-8 TRBD2 TGTGCCAGCAGCTTACCACCTAGCGGGGGTACGAATGAGCAGTTCTTC CASSLPPSGGTNEQFF
TRBJ2-7 14 TRBV5-1 NA TGCGCCAGCAGCCCGGACGGTAGCGGATACGAGCAGTACTTC CASSPDGSGYEQYF
TRBJ2-1 15 TRBV5-1 NA TGCGCCAGCAGCGGCGGGCTGTCGCCCTACAATGAGCAGTTCTTC CASSGGLSPYNEQFF
TRBJ1-3 15 TRBV6-6 NA TGTGCCAGCAGTTACGCGGTCAACTCTGGAAACACCATATATTTT CASSYAVNSGNTIYF
TRBJ1-1 14 TRBV9 NA TGTGCCAGCAGCACCAGGGCATTGAACACTGAAGCTTTCTTT CASSTRALNTEAFF
TRBJ1-1 13 TRBV11-2 NA TGTGCCAGCAGTTCCCTGGCGAACACTGAAGCTTTCTTT CASSSLANTEAFF
TRBJ2-7 14 TRBV27 NA TGTGCCAGCAGTATAACCGCTGCAGCCTACGAGCAGTACTTC CASSITAAAYEQYF
TRBJ2-2 16 TRBV7-2 NA TGTGCCAGCAGCTTACATACAGGGGGGGGCACCGGGGAGCTGTTTTTT CASSLHTGGGTGELFF
TRBJ1-5 13 TRBV2 NA TGTGCCAGCAGGGCAGGGGTCGGTCAGCCCCAGCATTTT CASRAGVGQPQHF
TRBJ2-3 16 TRBV18 TRBD2 TGTGCCAGCTCACCCCCGGGTAGCGGGAGTGGAGATACGCAGTATTTT CASSPPGSGSGDTQYF
TRBJ2-6 16 TRBV4-3 NA TGCGCCAGCAGCGGCAGGGGGGCGGGTGGGGCCAACGTCCTGACTTTC CASSGRGAGGANVLTF
TRBJ2-7 14 TRBV9 TRBD1 TGTGCCAGCAGCGTAGGACAGGGCGGTTACGAGCAGTACTTC CASSVGQGGYEQYF
TRBJ2-2 18 TRBV9 NA TGTGCCAGCAGCGTCCCCGGGGAAGGAGGGCTAAACACCGGGGAGCTGTTTTTT CASSVPGEGGLNTGELFF
TRBJ2-2 15 TRBV9 NA TGTGCCAGCAGCTCCGACGGTGGGGCGAACGGGGAGCTGTTTTTT CASSSDGGANGELFF
TRBJ2-1 13 TRBV30 NA TGTGCCTGGAGTACCGGACATCGCAATGAGCAGTTCTTC CAWSTGHRNEQFF
TRBJ2-4 14 TRBV7-9 TRBD1 TGTGCCAGCAGCTTAGGAGGGGGCGAAAACATTCAGTACTTC CASSLGGGENIQYF
TRBJ2-1 13 TRBV7-7 NA TGTGCCAGCAGCCAGGGCGGCTACAATGAGCAGTTCTTC CASSQGGYNEQFF
TRBJ2-3 14 TRBV7-9 NA TGTGCCAGCAGCCCCCGGGACTTCACAGATACGCAGTATTTT CASSPRDFTDTQYF
TRBJ1-4 15 TRBV15 NA TGTGCCACCAGCAGGTGGGGGGGCCGGGGTGAAAAACTGTTTTTT CATSRWGGRGEKLFF
TRBJ2-1 12 TRBV2 NA TGTGCCAGCACTAGTAGGATCAATGAGCAGTTCTTC CASTSRINEQFF
TRBJ1-6 15 TRBV27 TRBD1 TGTGCCAGCAGTTTGACTGACAGGGTCAATTCACCCCTCCACTTT CASSLTDRVNSPLHF
TRBJ1-5 15 TRBV5-1 TRBD1 TGCGCCAGCAGCTCTGGGGACAGGCCAAATCAGCCCCAGCATTTT CASSSGDRPNQPQHF
TRBJ2-5 17 TRBV4-3 TRBD2 TGCGCCAGCAGCCAAGATATAGCGGGGGGGGGTCAAGAGACCCAGTACTTC CASSQDIAGGGQETQYF
TRBJ1-2 15 TRBV9 TRBD1 TGTGCCAGCAGCAACCCCGGACAGGGGTTTGGTGGCTACACCTTC CASSNPGQGFGGYTF
TRBJ1-1 16 TRBV11-3 NA TGTGCCAGCAGCTTAGGTCTCTGGGGCCAAAACACTGAAGCTTTCTTT CASSLGLWGQNTEAFF